These 13 T cell receptor beta chains originate from one sample sequenced in a study of blood T cells in healthy people across ages. For the second PCR, which ran for about 7 to 12 cycles, a sample-barcoded 5' primer and a J-beta primer mix were used. TCRdb reprocessed the 5' RACE reads via MiXCR and lists one record per CDR3 protein. The repertoire consists of fewer than 2 million distinct CDR3 sequences, with about 39% occurring once and the leading ten covering under 25%. Sequencing input: blood. The receptor source for this set is a human donor in good health.

The chain has TRBV18 and TRBJ1-2; D ambiguous. The germline V gene encodes CDR1 KGHSH and CDR2 LQKENI. The CDR3 totals 13 residues. V was pared by 5 bases and J by 2 bases, with 9 bases between. In DNA, the CDR3 is TGTGCCAGCTCAGGCGCCCCCAACTATGGCTACACCTTC. This gives the protein CASSGAPNYGYTF.

Notes on this clonotype: No conserved phenylalanine or tryptophan is present at the end of the CDR3, so a read error is the likely explanation. The rearrangement joins TRBV20-1 to TRBJ2-3, with D maybe TRBD1 (6 bases). Germline V lookup: CDR1 DFQATT, CDR2 SNEGSKA (reference sequence). The CDR3 totals 14 residues. Trimming pared 7 bases from V and 3 bases from J, leaving 17 bases between. The CDR3 here is CSVNPQGPTDTQYL. The CDR3 bases are TGCAGTGTCAATCCACAGGGTCCGACAGATACGCAGTATCTT.

This clonotype was counted at least ten times. The gene calls are TRBV4-3 and TRBJ1-2, with a possible D match to TRBD1 (5 bases). Trimming pared 0 bases from V and 0 bases from J, leaving 8 bases between. CDR1 and CDR2 (germline): LGHNA, YSLEER. This CDR3 is built from 15 residues. The CDR3: CASSQDGAANYGYTF. DNA of the CDR3: TGCGCCAGCAGCCAAGATGGGGCCGCTAACTATGGCTACACCTTC.

The genes are TRBV29-1 and TRBJ2-1; D is possibly TRBD2 (6 bases). V was cut by 3 bases and J by 8 bases, with 20 bases left in between. Per the germline V gene, CDR1 is SQVTM and CDR2 is ANQGSEA. The CDR3 consists of 15 residues. For the CDR3, the DNA is TGCAGCGTTGACCCATGGGGGGTTAGGTCCGATGAGCAGTTCTTC. Its protein product is CSVDPWGVRSDEQFF.

This clonotype turned up a few times. V is TRBV4-1 and J is TRBJ1-2, with 7 bases lining up with TRBD1. From germline, CDR1 is MGHRA and CDR2 YSYEKL. The CDR3 contains 16 residues. Trimming took 4 bases from V and 6 from J; bases not matched to a gene: 14. The CDR3 nucleotides read TGCGCCAGCAGCCCCGCCCTGTCGACAGGGTGGGATGGCTACACCTTC. Translation: CASSPALSTGWDGYTF.

The rearrangement uses TRBV27 and TRBJ2-5, with a weak D call TRBD2 (5 bases). With the DNA end fitting TRBJ2-7 better, the J assignment may be wrong. Germline loops: CDR1 MNHEY, CDR2 SMNVEV (reference sequence). This CDR3 is built from 14 residues. In DNA form, the CDR3 reads TGTGCCAGCAGCAAGGGTTCGGGAATCTACGAGCAGTACTTC. Its protein is CASSKGSGIYEQYF.

The chain is built from TRBV7-2 and TRBJ1-5; TRBD1 is a possible D gene (6 bases). This CDR3 is 16 amino acids long. V was trimmed by 1 base and J by 4 bases, leaving 14 bases between them. Germline CDR1 reads SGHTA; CDR2 reads FQGNSA. CDR3 sequence (DNA): TGTGCCAGCAGCTTAGTCGTCCAGGGGTGGAATCAGCCCCAGCATTTT. As protein: CASSLVVQGWNQPQHF.

The chain carries TRBV29-1 and TRBJ1-5, with D possibly TRBD1 on 6 matching bases. Per germline, CDR1 SQVTM and CDR2 ANQGSEA. The CDR3 covers 13 residues. Trimming took 5 bases from V and 4 from J, leaving 12 bases between them. This CDR3 reads CSVSTGWNQPQHF. The DNA of the CDR3 is TGCAGCGTTAGTACAGGGTGGAATCAGCCCCAGCATTTT.

The genes are TRBV12-3 or TRBV12-4 and TRBJ2-1, with D perhaps matching TRBD1 or TRBD2 (5 bases each). V shed 6 bases and J shed 2 bases, with 14 bases lying between them. CDR3 length: 15 amino acids. The CDR3 nucleotides are TGTGCCAGCAGCCGAGGGGTAACGCCCTACAATGAGCAGTTCTTC. It encodes CASSRGVTPYNEQFF.

The chain combines TRBV30 with TRBJ2-5, with 9 bases fitting TRBD2. J gave up 5 bases and V 0 bases, and 7 bases lay outside the gene matches. There are 15 residues in the CDR3. Germline CDR1 is GTSNPN and CDR2 is SVGIG (reference sequence). This CDR3 is CAWSVIGGGAETQYF. The CDR3 DNA is TGTGCCTGGAGTGTCATTGGCGGGGGGGCCGAGACCCAGTACTTC. Together with reference TRBV30 and TRBJ2-5, the CDR3 gives the full variable domain: SQTIHQWPATLVQPVGSPLSLECTVEGTSNPNLYWYRQAAGRGLQLLFYSVGIGQISSEVPQNLSASRPQDRQFILSSKKLLLSDSGFYLCAWSVIGGGAETQYFGPGTRLLVL.

This clonotype appeared a few times. The chain employs TRBV29-1 and TRBJ2-7, with 9 bases aligning to TRBD1. Germline V gene sequence: CDR1 SQVTM, CDR2 ANQGSEA. The CDR3 is 12 amino acids. V trimming: 6 bases; J trimming: 6 bases; junction bases outside the gene matches: 6. CDR3: CSVWDREREQYF. The CDR3 DNA follows: TGCAGCGTCTGGGACAGGGAGCGCGAGCAGTACTTC.

As concerns this clonotype: A read error may account for a junction end that differs from germline. This sequence joins TRBV9 and TRBJ2-2; TRBD2 agrees at 13 bases. The germline CDR1 and CDR2 sequences are SGDLS and YYNGEE. This CDR3 region has 19 residues. The CDR3 loop is CASSHLMGLAGPNIGELFF. The DNA for the CDR3 is TGTGCCAGCAGCCATCTTATGGGACTAGCGGGGCCGAACATCGGGGAGCTGTTTTTT.

This clonotype was detected many times. The chain combines TRBV12-3 or TRBV12-4 with TRBJ1-5; 10 bases map to TRBD1. With V trimmed by 5 bases and J by 5 bases, 6 bases remained unmatched. The CDR3 covers 15 residues. DNA of the CDR3: TGTGCCAGCAGTAGACAGGGGGCATGGGATCAGCCCCAGCATTTT. It yields the protein CASSRQGAWDQPQHF.